These 19 T cell receptor beta chains came from one sample sequenced in a study of beta chain bispecific antibodies for T cell cancers. Study conclusions and caveats: In these mixed samples, most targeted TRBV reads derived from the leukemia cell line.

These receptors have no known antigen. Each CDR3 protein is one row after TCRdb ran MiXCR on the 5' RACE reads. The sample includes 15,000 to 20,000 distinct CDR3 sequences, 2.1% of them seen just once. Either OKT3 anti-CD3 antibody or CD3/CD28 beads expanded T cells from blood mononuclear cells over roughly three days. The source material was healthy donor T cells cultured with leukemia cells. The receptors were gathered from a human donor in good health. Some clones in this sample may be carry-over from other donors' samples.

Many counts were recorded for this clonotype. J is TRBJ2-3 and V is TRBV5-6; TRBD2 matches 14 bases. This CDR3 has 18 residues. With V trimmed by 9 bases and J by 0 bases, 12 bases remained unmatched. CDR1 is SGHDT and CDR2 is YYEEEE in the germline V gene. CDR3 DNA: TGTGCCATAAGATCCGGGACTAGCGGGGGCCCTAGCACAGATACGCAGTATTTT. It encodes CAIRSGTSGGPSTDTQYF.

This clonotype was seen ten or more times. The chain combines TRBV5-1 with TRBJ2-5; a weak D match, TRBD2 (5 bases). The CDR3 extends over 16 amino acids. Trimming stripped 4 bases from V and 2 bases from J, with 18 bases between. In germline, CDR1 is SGHRS, CDR2 YFSETQ. Here the CDR3 DNA reads TGCGCCAGCAGCCCGTGGTCGGACTTGCCACAAGAGACCCAGTACTTC. The encoded protein is CASSPWSDLPQETQYF.

The sample holds many counts of this clonotype. The rearrangement joins TRBV6-1 to TRBJ2-1; TRBD2 agrees at 9 bases. Unmatched junction bases numbered 8, after V lost 9 bases and J lost 5 bases. CDR1 is MNHNS and CDR2 is SASEGT in the germline V gene. The CDR3 loop spans 14 amino acids. CDR3 nucleotide sequence: TGTGCCAGTGGCGGACTAGCGAAGAACAATGAGCAGTTCTTC. Protein: CASGGLAKNNEQFF.

This clonotype was found many times. The genes are TRBV3-1 and TRBJ1-1, with a weak D call TRBD1 (5 bases). CDR1 is LGHDT and CDR2 is YNNKEL in the germline V gene (reference sequence). V was cut by 7 bases and J by 0 bases, with 15 bases left in between. There are 15 residues in the CDR3. The CDR3 sequence is CASTRGRSMNTEAFF. CDR3 nucleotides: TGTGCCAGCACCCGGGGCCGCTCCATGAACACTGAAGCTTTCTTT.

This clonotype was picked up many times. J is TRBJ1-3 and V is TRBV7-6; D is unresolved. The ends were cut back, 1 base at V and 0 bases at J, with 13 bases in the middle. CDR1 is SGHVS, CDR2 FNYEAQ, per germline. The CDR3 has 17 residues. The CDR3 DNA reads TGTGCCAGCAGCTTAGTGGGAGGCTCTGCCTCTGGAAACACCATATATTTT. Its translation is CASSLVGGSASGNTIYF.

There are many counts of this clonotype. The rearrangement uses TRBV11-2 and TRBJ2-7, with D possibly matching TRBD2 (7 bases). This CDR3 has 16 residues. V dropped 4 bases and J dropped 5 bases, with 21 bases sitting between them. Germline assignment: CDR1 SGHAT and CDR2 FQNNGV. CDR3 residues: CASSSPGGPGVDEQYF. CDR3 DNA sequence: TGTGCCAGCAGCTCTCCCGGGGGGCCAGGGGTGGACGAGCAGTACTTC.

This clonotype was detected many times. The chain employs TRBV5-1 and TRBJ2-6; no definite D call. The V and J ends lost 2 bases and 0 bases respectively, with 6 bases between them. The CDR3 is made up of 15 amino acids. Looked up from germline, CDR1 is SGHRS and CDR2 is YFSETQ. This CDR3 is CASSFESSGANVLTF. In DNA, the CDR3 is TGCGCCAGCAGCTTTGAGAGCTCTGGGGCCAACGTCCTGACTTTC. Combining the CDR3 with reference TRBV5-1 and TRBJ2-6 gives the whole variable domain KAGVTQTPRYLIKTRGQQVTLSCSPISGHRSVSWYQQTPGQGLQFLFEYFSETQRNKGNFPGRFSGRQFSNSRSEMNVSTLELGDSALYLCASSFESSGANVLTFGAGSRLTVL.

In its sample, this clonotype ranks as medium-sized. This rearrangement joins TRBV7-6 to TRBJ2-1; TRBD2 agrees at 11 bases. Germline values: CDR1 SGHVS, CDR2 FNYEAQ. The V and J ends lost 5 bases and 0 bases, in that order; junction bases with no gene match: 9. This CDR3 region has 18 residues. DNA for the CDR3: TGTGCCAGCAGCCTCGGACTAGCGGGTGATCCCTCCTACAATGAGCAGTTCTTC. Protein: CASSLGLAGDPSYNEQFF.

Points on this clonotype: Just one base apart from a much larger clone, this may be a read error. V is TRBV6-6 and J is TRBJ2-1; 7 bases are shared with TRBD1. Germline CDR1 is MNHNY and CDR2 is SVGAGI (reference sequence). The CDR3 loop spans 17 amino acids. The CDR3 is CASSYSIGDRERNERFF. The DNA of the CDR3 is TGTGCCAGCAGTTACTCGATCGGAGACAGGGAACGCAATGAGCGGTTCTTC.

Many counts were recorded for this clonotype. The genes are TRBV29-1 and TRBJ1-2; D is unresolved. Trimming shortened V by 0 bases and J by 8 bases, and 10 bases separated the two germline ends. Germline V gene lookup returns CDR1 SQVTM and CDR2 ANQGSEA. The CDR3 is 12 amino acids. The CDR3 reads CSVEDYRAGYTF. DNA of the CDR3: TGCAGCGTTGAAGATTATCGGGCCGGCTACACCTTC.

This clonotype has at least ten counts. The V and J genes are TRBV19 and TRBJ1-5, with TRBD1 identical over 12 bases. This CDR3 is built from 15 residues. CDR1 LNHDA and CDR2 SQIVND come from the germline V gene (reference sequence). V was pared by 6 bases and J by 7 bases, with 7 bases of the junction left unmatched. Here the CDR3 reads CASSPGTGGRQPQHF. The CDR3 DNA follows: TGTGCCAGTAGCCCCGGGACAGGGGGCCGGCAGCCCCAGCATTTT.

In its sample, this clonotype was seen a few times. DNA of the CDR3: TGTGCCTGGACCACCGGGACAGGGGAAGGCTACACCTTC. Translating it yields CAWTTGTGEGYTF. The rearrangement links TRBV30 to TRBJ1-2, with 10 bases identical to TRBD1. V gave up 4 bases and J gave up 8 bases; unmatched junction bases: 7. CDR1 and CDR2 from the germline V gene are GTSNPN and SVGIG (reference sequence). The CDR3 totals 13 residues.

This clonotype was detected many times. This chain uses TRBV5-1 with TRBJ2-1; D gene ambiguous. CDR1 is SGHRS and CDR2 is YFSETQ in the germline V gene. The CDR3 loop spans 12 amino acids. V lost 0 bases and J lost 2, with 0 bases in between. The CDR3: CASSLAYNEQFF. CDR3 in DNA: TGCGCCAGCAGCTTGGCCTACAATGAGCAGTTCTTC.

This clonotype was seen many times. This chain links TRBV7-9 with TRBJ1-5, with a possible D match to TRBD1 (6 bases). Deletions cut 5 bases from V and 6 bases from J, with 17 bases between. CDR1 and CDR2 from the germline V gene are SEHNR and FQNEAQ (reference sequence). This CDR3 is built from 15 residues. The CDR3 DNA follows: TGTGCCAGCAGCCCTGGTCCAGGGGAGAGTCAGCCCCAGCATTTT. Translation gives CASSPGPGESQPQHF.

This clonotype appeared many times. This chain uses TRBV29-1 with TRBJ2-3; no clear D. This CDR3 spans 11 amino acids. V was clipped by 5 bases and J by 5 bases, with 8 bases between them. CDR1 and CDR2 (germline): SQVTM, ANQGSEA. CDR3 in amino acids: CSVKAGDTQYF. The CDR3 bases are TGCAGCGTTAAGGCCGGAGATACGCAGTATTTT.

Ten or more counts support this clonotype. This chain joins TRBV19 and TRBJ2-4; the match to TRBD1 covers 7 bases. Germline V gives CDR1 LNHDA, CDR2 SQIVND (reference sequence). CDR3 length equals 14 residues. V gave up 5 bases and J gave up 6 bases; unmatched junction bases: 7. The CDR3 DNA is TGTGCCAGTAGTTTCCCGGGACAGTTAAACATTCAGTACTTC. Encoded protein: CASSFPGQLNIQYF.

This clonotype was seen ten or more times. The V and J genes are TRBV19 and TRBJ2-1; 9 bases match TRBD2. V lost 5 bases, J lost 6 bases, and 5 bases stayed unmatched. This CDR3 region has 14 residues. The germline V gene encodes CDR1 LNHDA and CDR2 SQIVND (reference sequence). The CDR3 coding sequence is TGTGCCAGTAGTTTTAGCGGGGGCGTCAATGAGCAGTTCTTC. Translation gives CASSFSGGVNEQFF.

Many counts were recorded for this clonotype. V is TRBV7-3 and J is TRBJ2-1; D uncertain. The germline V gene encodes CDR1 SGHTA and CDR2 FQGTGA. The CDR3 extends over 13 amino acids. V gave up 4 bases and J gave up 6 bases, with 10 bases separating them. The CDR3 here is CASSSSEPNEQFF. CDR3 nucleotides: TGTGCCAGCAGCTCATCAGAGCCCAATGAGCAGTTCTTC.

This clonotype was seen repeatedly, ten times or more. CDR3 nucleotides: TGCGCCAGCAGCACCACAACCGGGACAGTACAAGAGACCCAGTACTTC. Translated: CASSTTTGTVQETQYF. This sequence joins TRBV5-1 and TRBJ2-5; the match to TRBD1 covers 7 bases. Per germline, CDR1 SGHRS and CDR2 YFSETQ. The CDR3 sequence is 16 residues long. V dropped 4 bases and J dropped 2; count of bases not matched to a gene: 11.